This is a list of T cell receptor beta chains from one sample in a study of vaccination and CD4 T cells after COVID-19. Using its own MiXCR run on the PCR reads, TCRdb lists one record per CDR3 protein. The top ten hold roughly 10% of the sample, which has 11,000 to 15,000 distinct CDR3 sequences, approximately 30% seen once. Antigens for these TCRs are unknown. This specimen consisted of CD4+ T cells from blood, cultured in vitro, obtained after SARS-CoV-2 vaccination. The source is a human donor who had recovered from COVID-19. CDR3s include the opening cysteine and the closing phenylalanine or tryptophan. Fields, in order: J gene, D gene, V gene, clone size, CDR3 protein, CDR3 DNA. A D gene is named only where the DNA matches it firmly. Clone size is given for some rows only: seen once, a few or many times, or a class if the clone is expanded.

TRBJ2-1	TRBD2	TRBV24-1	few	CATSAPSGVAGSSYNEQFF	TGTGCCACCAGTGCCCCTAGCGGGGTAGCGGGTAGCTCCTACAATGAGCAGTTCTTC
TRBJ2-2	TRBD1	TRBV24-1	.	CATSPSGTGVSGELFF	TGTGCCACCAGTCCATCCGGGACAGGGGTCTCCGGGGAGCTGTTTTTT
TRBJ1-5	.	TRBV19	.	CASSINGAGNQPQHF	TGTGCCAGTAGTATCAATGGGGCAGGCAATCAGCCCCAGCATTTT
TRBJ2-1	TRBD1	TRBV20-1	few	CSARLRDRVNEQFF	TGCAGTGCTAGGCTGAGGGACAGGGTAAATGAGCAGTTCTTC
TRBJ2-6	TRBD1	TRBV5-5	.	CASSSDRALPTGANVLTF	TGTGCCAGCAGCTCGGACAGGGCGCTCCCGACTGGGGCCAACGTCCTGACTTTC
TRBJ2-7	.	TRBV11-3	.	CASSLASGPYEQYF	TGTGCCAGCAGCTTAGCATCGGGGCCATACGAGCAGTACTTC
TRBJ1-5	.	TRBV6-2/TRBV6-3	.	CASSYSSSSNQPQHF	TGTGCCAGCAGTTACTCGAGCAGTAGCAATCAGCCCCAGCATTTT
TRBJ1-1	.	TRBV28	.	CASSRVPLNTEAFF	TGTGCCAGCAGTCGGGTCCCTTTGAACACTGAAGCTTTCTTT
TRBJ2-2	.	TRBV7-9	few	CASRSGGNTGELFF	TGTGCCAGCCGATCGGGCGGGAACACCGGGGAGCTGTTTTTT
TRBJ2-7	.	TRBV7-9	.	CASSDPLKRARGTYEQYF	TGTGCCAGCAGCGATCCCCTTAAGCGGGCGCGGGGAACCTACGAGCAGTACTTC
TRBJ2-1	TRBD1	TRBV5-1	.	CASSSGQGAYNEQFF	TGCGCCAGCAGCTCCGGACAGGGTGCCTACAATGAGCAGTTCTTC
TRBJ1-2	.	TRBV28	.	CASSLPADDYGYTF	TGTGCCAGCAGTTTGCCGGCAGATGACTATGGCTACACCTTC
TRBJ1-2	.	TRBV19	few	CASSIPQGYYGYTF	TGTGCCAGTAGTATCCCACAGGGTTACTATGGCTACACCTTC
TRBJ1-2	.	TRBV6-1	.	CASSPRDSRGSSRGGYTF	TGTGCCAGCAGTCCCCGAGACTCGCGGGGTTCCTCTCGGGGAGGCTACACCTTC
TRBJ1-3	TRBD1	TRBV11-2	.	CASSLVPGGSGNTIYF	TGTGCCAGCAGCTTAGTACCAGGGGGCAGTGGAAACACCATATATTTT
TRBJ1-1	.	TRBV29-1	.	CSVGFGARMNTEAFF	TGCAGCGTTGGGTTCGGGGCCCGGATGAACACTGAAGCTTTCTTT
TRBJ1-5	TRBD1	TRBV19	.	CASGEGQGTDQPQHF	TGTGCCAGTGGTGAGGGACAGGGAACCGATCAGCCCCAGCATTTT
TRBJ2-1	TRBD1	TRBV6-2/TRBV6-3	.	CASSDRASEQFF	TGTGCCAGCAGCGACAGGGCTAGTGAGCAGTTCTTC
TRBJ1-2	TRBD1	TRBV5-6	.	CASSSATGSGYTF	TGTGCCAGCAGCTCGGCGACAGGGTCCGGCTACACCTTC
TRBJ2-5	TRBD2	TRBV27	.	CASSLWGGRQQETQYF	TGTGCCAGCAGTTTATGGGGCGGGAGGCAACAAGAGACCCAGTACTTC
TRBJ2-5	TRBD2	TRBV24-1	.	CATSDWGGSSETQYF	TGTGCCACCAGTGATTGGGGCGGGAGCAGTGAGACCCAGTACTTC
TRBJ2-7	TRBD2	TRBV19	few	CASSIGIGLGGSYEQYF	TGTGCCAGTAGTATAGGGATCGGACTAGGAGGGTCCTACGAGCAGTACTTC
TRBJ1-3	.	TRBV14	once	CASSRGGNTIYF	TGTGCCAGCAGCCGAGGAGGAAACACCATATATTTT
TRBJ1-1	TRBD1	TRBV7-9	.	CASSLGDRENTEAFF	TGTGCCAGCAGCTTAGGGGACAGGGAGAACACTGAAGCTTTCTTT
TRBJ2-7	TRBD1	TRBV10-1	few	CASSESGTDEQYF	TGCGCCAGCAGTGAGTCCGGGACAGACGAGCAGTACTTC
TRBJ2-2	.	TRBV2	once	CASRNRREWDTGELFF	TGTGCCAGCAGAAATCGCCGGGAGTGGGACACCGGGGAGCTGTTTTTT